The source of this T cell receptor (beta chain) is a study of T cells in localized non-small cell lung cancer. Study-level findings and limits: Longer overall survival associated with higher blood T cell density; shorter survival with higher adjacent-lung clonality. Adjacent uninvolved lung tissue had the highest T cell clonality, exceeding tumor. A median approximately 53 of the top 100 tumor clones appeared in adjacent lung. Because researchers sequenced only one region of the tumor, heterogeneity is still possible.

Profiling relied on immunoSEQ multiplex PCR, and the TCRdb table lists in-frame clones only, not all of them. Here the sample spans about 4,800 clones, approximately 26% being singletons. This clone is medium-sized. What it binds is not known. Unmatched junction bases numbered 3, after V lost 1 base and J lost 4 bases. The germline V gene encodes CDR1 MNHNS and CDR2 SASEGT. The CDR3 has 16 amino acids. The chain couples TRBV6-1 to TRBJ2-3; 12 bases match TRBD2. The source material was lung tumor tissue, sampled before any cancer treatment. This TCR came from a man aged 40-75 years with stage II lung adenocarcinoma. This chain's CDR3 is CASSEGSSGRADTQYF. In DNA form, the CDR3 reads TGTGCCAGCAGTGAAGGGTCTAGCGGGAGGGCAGATACGCAGTATTTT.